The TCR beta chain under discussion was sequenced for a study of blood T cells in healthy people across ages. A second PCR of about 7 to 12 cycles used a sample-barcoded 5' primer and a J-beta primer mix. MiXCR, run by TCRdb on the 5' RACE reads, gives a single entry per CDR3 protein. The sample holds approximately 810,000 distinct CDR3 sequences, 35% to 40% seen once. A word on this clonotype: The germline gene is not matched at one end of the junction; a read error may be the cause.

Germline V CDR1 and CDR2: GTSNPN, SVGIG (reference sequence). This CDR3 region has 12 residues. Sequencing was carried out using blood. The TCR sequence derives from a man aged 18 to 30 in good health. The gene calls are TRBV30 and TRBJ2-2; D may be TRBD2 (6 bases). Here the CDR3 reads CAGRFDTGELFF. The CDR3 DNA sequence: TGTGCCGGGAGGTTTGATACCGGGGAGCTGTTTTTT.